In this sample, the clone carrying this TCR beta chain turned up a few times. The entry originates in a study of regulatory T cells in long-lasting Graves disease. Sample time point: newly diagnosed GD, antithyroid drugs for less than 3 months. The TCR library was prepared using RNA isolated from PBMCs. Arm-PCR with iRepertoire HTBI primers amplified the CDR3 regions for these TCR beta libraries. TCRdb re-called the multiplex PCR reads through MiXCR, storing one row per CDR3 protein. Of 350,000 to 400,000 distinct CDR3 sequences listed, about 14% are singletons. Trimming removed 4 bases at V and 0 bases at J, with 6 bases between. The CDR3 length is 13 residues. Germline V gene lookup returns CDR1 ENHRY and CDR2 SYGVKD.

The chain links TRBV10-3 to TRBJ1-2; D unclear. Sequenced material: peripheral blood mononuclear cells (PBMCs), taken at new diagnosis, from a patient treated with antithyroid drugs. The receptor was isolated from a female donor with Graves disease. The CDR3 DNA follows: TGTGCCATCAGTGTCGACCCTAACTATGGCTACACCTTC. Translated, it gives CAISVDPNYGYTF.